A single sample gave rise to the 3 T cell receptor beta chains below, sequenced in a study of spatial heterogeneity in lung cancer. Time point given: sample taken at primary tumor resection. TCRs were sequenced from unsorted whole RNA of tumor, nontumor lung or PBMC. One entry per CDR3 protein results from TCRdb running MiXCR on the 5' RACE reads. The repertoire holds roughly 100,000 distinct CDR3 sequences, with about 9.4% as singletons. The sample consisted of PBMCs, taken at surgery. All receptors derive from a male donor with early-stage non-small cell lung cancer.

This clonotype was recorded at least ten times. The CDR3 sequence: CASSVGAGNTGELFF. Here the CDR3 DNA reads TGTGCCAGCAGTGTGGGGGCAGGGAACACCGGGGAGCTGTTTTTT. The chain recombines TRBV2 with TRBJ2-2; D possibly corresponds to TRBD1 (6 bases). The CDR3 has 15 amino acids. CDR1 is SNHLY, CDR2 FYNNEI, per germline. V dropped 4 bases and J dropped 1 base, with 10 bases sitting between them.

The chain combines TRBV9 with TRBJ2-2, with D hard to call. Trimming shortened V by 0 bases and J by 5 bases, and 11 bases separated the two germline ends. Germline V gene data show CDR1 as SGDLS and CDR2 as YYNGEE. The CDR3 runs to 15 residues. The chain's CDR3 is CASSVGPQSTGELFF. The CDR3, as DNA: TGTGCCAGCAGCGTAGGGCCGCAAAGTACCGGGGAGCTGTTTTTT.

The chain employs TRBV24-1 and TRBJ2-5; 13 bases are a match to TRBD2. The V gene's germline CDR1 is KGHDR and CDR2 SFDVKD. Trimming removed 5 bases from V and 5 bases from J; junction bases left unmatched: 4. CDR3 size: 15 residues. The CDR3 coding sequence is TGTGCCACCAGTGTGGGACTAGCGGGGCCGGAGACCCAGTACTTC. Protein sequence: CATSVGLAGPETQYF.